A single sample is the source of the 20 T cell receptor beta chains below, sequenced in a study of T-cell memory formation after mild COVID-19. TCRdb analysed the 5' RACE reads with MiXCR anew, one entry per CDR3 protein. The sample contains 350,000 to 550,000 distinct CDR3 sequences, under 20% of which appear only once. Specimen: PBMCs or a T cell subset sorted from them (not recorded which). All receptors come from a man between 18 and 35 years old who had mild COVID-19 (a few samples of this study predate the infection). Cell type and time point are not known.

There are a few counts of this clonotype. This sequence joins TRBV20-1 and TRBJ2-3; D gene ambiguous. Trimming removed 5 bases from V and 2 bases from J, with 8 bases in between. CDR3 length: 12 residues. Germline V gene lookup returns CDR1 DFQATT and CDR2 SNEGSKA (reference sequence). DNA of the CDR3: TGCAGTGCTTTTGTCGTCACAGATACGCAGTATTTT. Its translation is CSAFVVTDTQYF.

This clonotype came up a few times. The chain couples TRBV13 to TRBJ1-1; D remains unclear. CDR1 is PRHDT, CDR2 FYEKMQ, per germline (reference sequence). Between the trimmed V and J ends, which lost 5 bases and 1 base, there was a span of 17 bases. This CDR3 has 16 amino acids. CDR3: CASSLEYYTGNTEAFF. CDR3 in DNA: TGTGCCAGCAGCCTAGAGTATTACACGGGGAACACTGAAGCTTTCTTT. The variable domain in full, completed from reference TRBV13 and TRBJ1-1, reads AAGVIQSPRHLIKEKRETATLKCYPIPRHDTVYWYQQGPGQDPQFLISFYEKMQSDKGSIPDRFSAQQFSDYHSELNMSSLELGDSALYFCASSLEYYTGNTEAFFGQGTRLTVV.

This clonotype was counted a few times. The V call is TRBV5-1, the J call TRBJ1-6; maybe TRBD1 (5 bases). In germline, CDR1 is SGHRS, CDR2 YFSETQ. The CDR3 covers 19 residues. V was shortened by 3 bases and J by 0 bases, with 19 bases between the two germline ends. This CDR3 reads CASSSKAPGPSSYNSPLHF. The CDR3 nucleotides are TGCGCCAGCAGCTCCAAAGCTCCGGGACCAAGCTCCTATAATTCACCCCTCCACTTT. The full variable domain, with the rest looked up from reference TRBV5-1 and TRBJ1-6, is KAGVTQTPRYLIKTRGQQVTLSCSPISGHRSVSWYQQTPGQGLQFLFEYFSETQRNKGNFPGRFSGRQFSNSRSEMNVSTLELGDSALYLCASSSKAPGPSSYNSPLHFGNGTRLTVT.

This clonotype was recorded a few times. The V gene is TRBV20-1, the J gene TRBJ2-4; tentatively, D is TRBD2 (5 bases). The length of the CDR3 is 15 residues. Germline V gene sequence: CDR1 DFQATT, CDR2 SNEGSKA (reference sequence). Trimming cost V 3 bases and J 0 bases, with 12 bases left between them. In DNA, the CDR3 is TGCAGTGCTAGTGGAGCGGTACTAGCCAAAAACATTCAGTACTTC. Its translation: CSASGAVLAKNIQYF.

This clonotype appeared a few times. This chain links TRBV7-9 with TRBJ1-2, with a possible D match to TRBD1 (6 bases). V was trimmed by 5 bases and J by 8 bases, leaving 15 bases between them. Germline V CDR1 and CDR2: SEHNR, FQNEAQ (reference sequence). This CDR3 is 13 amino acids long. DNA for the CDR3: TGTGCCAGCAGCCAAACAGGGTTCTCGGGCTACACCTTC. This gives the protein CASSQTGFSGYTF.

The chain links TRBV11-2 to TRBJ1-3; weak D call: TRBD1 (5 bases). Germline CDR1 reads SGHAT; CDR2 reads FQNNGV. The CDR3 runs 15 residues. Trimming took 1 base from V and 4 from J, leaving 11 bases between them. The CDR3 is CASSLVDSFGNTIYF. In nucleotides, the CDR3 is TGTGCCAGCAGCTTAGTCGACAGTTTCGGAAACACCATATATTTT.

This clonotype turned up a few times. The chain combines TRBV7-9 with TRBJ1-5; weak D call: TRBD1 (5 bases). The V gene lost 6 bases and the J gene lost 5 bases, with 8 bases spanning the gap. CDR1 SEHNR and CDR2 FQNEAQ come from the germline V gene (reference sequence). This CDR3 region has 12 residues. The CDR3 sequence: CASRIGDQPQHF. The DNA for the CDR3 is TGTGCCAGCAGAATAGGGGATCAGCCCCAGCATTTT.

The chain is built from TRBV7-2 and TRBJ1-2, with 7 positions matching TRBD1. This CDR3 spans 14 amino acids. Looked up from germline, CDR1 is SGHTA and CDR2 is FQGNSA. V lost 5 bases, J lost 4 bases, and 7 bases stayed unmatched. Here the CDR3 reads CASSTADRFYGYTF. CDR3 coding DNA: TGTGCCAGCAGCACTGCGGACAGGTTCTATGGCTACACCTTC.

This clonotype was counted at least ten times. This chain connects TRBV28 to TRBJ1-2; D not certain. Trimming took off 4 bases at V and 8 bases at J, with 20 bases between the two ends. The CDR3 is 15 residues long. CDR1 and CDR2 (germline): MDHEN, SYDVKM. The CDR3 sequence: CASSSISAVGRGYTF. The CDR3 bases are TGTGCCAGCAGTTCGATAAGCGCGGTTGGGCGCGGCTACACCTTC.

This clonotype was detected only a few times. This CDR3 is CASSPPPRTPNTGELFF. For the CDR3, the DNA is TGTGCCAGCAGCCCTCCACCCCGGACGCCGAACACCGGGGAGCTGTTTTTT. The genes are TRBV3-1 and TRBJ2-2; D remains unclear. The CDR3 consists of 17 residues. Trimming pared 4 bases from V and 0 bases from J, leaving 15 bases between. In germline, CDR1 is LGHDT, CDR2 YNNKEL (reference sequence).

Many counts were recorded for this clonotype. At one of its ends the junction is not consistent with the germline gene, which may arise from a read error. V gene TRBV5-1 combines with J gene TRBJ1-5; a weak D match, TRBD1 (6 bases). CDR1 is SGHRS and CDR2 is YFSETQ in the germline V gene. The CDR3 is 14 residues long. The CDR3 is CASSLGGRNQPQHF. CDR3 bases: TGTGCCAGCAGTTTAGGGGGTCGCAATCAGCCCCAGCATTTT. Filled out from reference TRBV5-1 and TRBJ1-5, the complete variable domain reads KAGVTQTPRYLIKTRGQQVTLSCSPISGHRSVSWYQQTPGQGLQFLFEYFSETQRNKGNFPGRFSGRQFSNSRSEMNVSTLELGDSALYLCASSLGGRNQPQHFGDGTRLSIL.

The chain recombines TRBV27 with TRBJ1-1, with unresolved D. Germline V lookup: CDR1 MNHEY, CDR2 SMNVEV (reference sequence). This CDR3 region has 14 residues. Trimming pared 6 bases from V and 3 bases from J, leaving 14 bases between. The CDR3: CASRGVGYDTEAFF. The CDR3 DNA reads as TGTGCCAGCAGAGGTGTGGGGTATGACACTGAAGCTTTCTTT.

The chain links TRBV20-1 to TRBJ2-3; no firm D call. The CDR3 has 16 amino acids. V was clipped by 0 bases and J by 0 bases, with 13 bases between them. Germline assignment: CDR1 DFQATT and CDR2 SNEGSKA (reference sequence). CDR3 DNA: TGCAGTGCTAGAGATCTGGCCCTTAGTAGCACAGATACGCAGTATTTT. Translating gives CSARDLALSSTDTQYF.

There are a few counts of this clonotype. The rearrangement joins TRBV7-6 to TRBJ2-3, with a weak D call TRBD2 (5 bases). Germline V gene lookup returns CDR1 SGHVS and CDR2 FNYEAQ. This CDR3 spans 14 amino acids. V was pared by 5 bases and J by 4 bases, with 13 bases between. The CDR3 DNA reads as TGTGCCAGCAGCCAAATGGACGGGGCAGATACGCAGTATTTT. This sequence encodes CASSQMDGADTQYF.

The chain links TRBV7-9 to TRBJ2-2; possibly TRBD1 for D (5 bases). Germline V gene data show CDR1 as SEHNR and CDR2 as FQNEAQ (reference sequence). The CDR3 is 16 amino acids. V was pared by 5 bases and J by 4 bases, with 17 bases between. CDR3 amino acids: CASSPGADRSTGELFF. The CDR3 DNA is TGTGCCAGCAGCCCTGGGGCCGACAGATCCACCGGGGAGCTGTTTTTT.

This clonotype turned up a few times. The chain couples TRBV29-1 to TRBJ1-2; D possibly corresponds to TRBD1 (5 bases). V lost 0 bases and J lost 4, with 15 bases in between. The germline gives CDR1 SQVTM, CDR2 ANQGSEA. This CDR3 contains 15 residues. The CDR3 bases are TGCAGCGTTGAAGATCTGGGGGTGCCACCCTATGGCTACACCTTC. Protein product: CSVEDLGVPPYGYTF.

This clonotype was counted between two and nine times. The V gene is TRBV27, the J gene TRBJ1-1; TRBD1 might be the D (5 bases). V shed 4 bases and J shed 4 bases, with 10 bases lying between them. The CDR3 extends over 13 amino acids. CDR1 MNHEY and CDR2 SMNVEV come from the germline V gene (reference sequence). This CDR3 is CASSYARGTEAFF. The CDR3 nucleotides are TGTGCCAGCAGTTATGCTAGGGGCACTGAAGCTTTCTTT.

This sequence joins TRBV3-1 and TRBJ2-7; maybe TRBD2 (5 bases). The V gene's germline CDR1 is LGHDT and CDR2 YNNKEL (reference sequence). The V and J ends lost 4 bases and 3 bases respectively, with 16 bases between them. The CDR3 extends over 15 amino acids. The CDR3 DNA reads TGTGCCAGCAGCCTTCGGGGTGGCCTAGGCTACGAGCAGTACTTC. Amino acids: CASSLRGGLGYEQYF.

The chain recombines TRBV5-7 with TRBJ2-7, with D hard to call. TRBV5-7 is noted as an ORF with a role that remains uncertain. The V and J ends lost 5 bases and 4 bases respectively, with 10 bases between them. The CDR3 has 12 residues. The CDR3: CASSSEHYEQYV. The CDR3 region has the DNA TGTGCCAGCAGTTCGGAGCATTACGAGCAGTACGTC.

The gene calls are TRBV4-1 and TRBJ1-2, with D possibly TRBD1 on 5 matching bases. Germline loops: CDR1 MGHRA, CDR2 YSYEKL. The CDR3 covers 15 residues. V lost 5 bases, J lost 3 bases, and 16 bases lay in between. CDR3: CASSSQQDTHYGYTF. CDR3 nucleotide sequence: TGCGCCAGCAGCTCTCAACAGGATACCCACTATGGCTACACCTTC.